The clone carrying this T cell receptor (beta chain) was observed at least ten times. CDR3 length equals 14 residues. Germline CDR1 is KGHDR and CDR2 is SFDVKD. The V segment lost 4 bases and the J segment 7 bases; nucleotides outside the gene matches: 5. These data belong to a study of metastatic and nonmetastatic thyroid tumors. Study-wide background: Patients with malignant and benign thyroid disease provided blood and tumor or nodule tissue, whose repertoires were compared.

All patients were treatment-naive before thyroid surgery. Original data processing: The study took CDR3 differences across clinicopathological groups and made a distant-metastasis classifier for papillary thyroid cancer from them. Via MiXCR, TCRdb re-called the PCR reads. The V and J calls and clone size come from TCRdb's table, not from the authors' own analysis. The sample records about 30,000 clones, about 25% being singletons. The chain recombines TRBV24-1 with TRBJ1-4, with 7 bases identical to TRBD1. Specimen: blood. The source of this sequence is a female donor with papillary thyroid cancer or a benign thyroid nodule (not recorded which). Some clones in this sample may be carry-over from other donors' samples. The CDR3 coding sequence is TGTGCCACCAGTGAGGGACAGTCGGCTGAAAAACTGTTTTTT. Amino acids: CATSEGQSAEKLFF.